Listed below are T cell receptor beta chains from one sample, sequenced in a study of cytomegalovirus exposure and HLA in healthy donors. The data were produced by immunoSEQ multiplex PCR, yet TCRdb's version contains in-frame clones alone and is incomplete. The data show under 170,000 clones, about 60% seen once. Sequenced sample: PBMCs. The source is an older woman in good health and CMV-seropositive. The CDR3 runs from the conserved cysteine through the conserved F or W. Fields, in order: J gene, D gene, clone size, V gene, CDR3 protein, CDR3 DNA. A D gene is named only where the DNA matches it firmly. Clone size is not always given. Where it is, it says once, few, many or a class for expanded clones.

TRBJ2-1,NA,NA,TRBV27,CATRTIRSGNEQFF,TGTGCCACCAGGACCATCCGAAGCGGAAATGAGCAGTTCTTC
TRBJ1-2,NA,NA,TRBV21-1,CASSKGTSTTYTF,TGTGCCAGCAGCAAAGGGACTTCGACGACGTACACCTTC
TRBJ1-1,NA,few,TRBV19,CASRTDGNTEAFF,TGTGCCAGTAGGACAGATGGAAACACTGAAGCTTTCTTT
TRBJ2-7,NA,NA,TRBV2,CASSEGWGTPYEQYF,TGTGCCAGCAGCGAGGGGTGGGGGACACCCTACGAGCAGTACTTC
TRBJ2-2,TRBD2,NA,TRBV9,CASSQTVAGDTGELFF,TGTGCCAGCAGCCAGACCGTAGCGGGAGATACCGGGGAGCTGTTTTTT
TRBJ1-3,NA,NA,TRBV5-6,CASSPIQQPHSGNTIYF,TGTGCCAGCAGCCCTATCCAACAGCCCCACTCTGGAAACACCATATATTTT
TRBJ2-7,TRBD2,NA,TRBV27,CASSLWGLAGGEQYF,TGTGCCAGCAGTTTATGGGGACTAGCGGGAGGCGAGCAGTACTTC
TRBJ1-2,NA,once,TRBV7-2,CASSSAAGASRDGYTF,TGTGCCAGCAGCTCCGCGGCCGGCGCTTCTCGGGATGGCTACACCTTC
TRBJ2-5,TRBD2,NA,TRBV27,CASSPIAGSSYQETQYF,TGTGCCAGCAGTCCGATAGCGGGATCTTCGTACCAAGAGACCCAGTACTTC
TRBJ2-7,NA,NA,TRBV5-1,CASSPGEANEQYF,TGCGCCAGCAGCCCGGGGGAGGCCAACGAGCAGTACTTC
TRBJ2-3,NA,NA,TRBV5-4,CASSPGQSTDTQYF,TGTGCCAGCAGCCCCGGACAGAGCACAGATACGCAGTATTTT
TRBJ2-7,NA,few,TRBV29-1,CSVFTTTLEQYF,TGCAGCGTTTTCACTACCACTTTGGAGCAGTACTTC
TRBJ2-1,TRBD2,once,TRBV7-9,CASSHRSSGSIYEQFF,TGTGCCAGCAGCCATCGGTCTAGCGGGAGTATCTATGAGCAGTTCTTC
TRBJ2-7,NA,few,TRBV10-1,CASSESTGKYEQYF,TGCGCCAGCAGTGAGTCTACAGGGAAATACGAGCAGTACTTC
TRBJ2-2,NA,NA,TRBV5-1,CASSSDSQTGELFF,TGCGCCAGCAGCTCGGACAGCCAAACCGGGGAGCTGTTTTTT
TRBJ2-1,TRBD2,NA,TRBV7-2,CASRTGTRNAYNEQFF,TGTGCCAGCAGGACCGGGACTAGGAATGCCTACAATGAGCAGTTCTTC
TRBJ1-4,NA,few,TRBV14,CASSPGQGEKLFF,TGTGCCAGCAGCCCTGGACAAGGGGAAAAACTGTTTTTT
TRBJ2-1,TRBD2,NA,TRBV27,CASSPSTSGSLKFLQSYNEQFF,TGTGCCAGCAGTCCTTCTACTAGCGGGAGTCTAAAATTCCTACAATCTTACAATGAGCAGTTCTTC
TRBJ2-5,TRBD2,NA,TRBV7-2,CASSLLAGEETQYF,TGTGCCAGCAGCTTACTAGCGGGAGAAGAGACCCAGTACTTC
TRBJ2-3,TRBD2,NA,TRBV10-1,CASSDLAGGPSAQYF,TGCGCCAGCAGTGATTTAGCGGGAGGGCCTTCGGCGCAGTATTTT
TRBJ2-2,TRBD1,NA,TRBV14,CASSQSLGQGAYGGELFF,TGTGCCAGCAGCCAATCCCTGGGACAGGGGGCCTATGGCGGGGAGCTGTTTTTT
TRBJ2-3,NA,NA,TRBV5-4,CASSPEGPTDTQYF,TGTGCCAGCAGCCCGGAGGGCCCTACAGATACGCAGTATTTT
TRBJ1-1,TRBD1,NA,TRBV7-2,CASRPTGGTEAFF,TGTGCCAGCAGGCCGACAGGGGGCACTGAAGCTTTCTTT
TRBJ1-3,TRBD1,medium-sized,TRBV5-1,CASSPRQGPGNTIYF,TGCGCCAGCAGCCCCCGACAGGGTCCCGGAAACACCATATATTTT
TRBJ2-7,NA,NA,TRBV19,CASSIQNRRDYEQYF,TGTGCCAGTAGTATACAAAACAGGAGAGATTACGAGCAGTACTTC
TRBJ2-1,TRBD1,NA,TRBV5-6,CASSFGTGVYNEQFF,TGTGCCAGCAGCTTTGGGACAGGGGTTTACAATGAGCAGTTCTTC